A selection of T cell receptor beta chains follows, all from one sample in a study of read filtering for tumor transcriptome and immune sequencing. TCRdb used MiXCR to reprocess the reads, holding one entry per CDR3 protein. The table has about 130,000 distinct CDR3 sequences, 10% to 15% seen once. Specimen: a population of CD138-negative cells sorted from bone marrow. These receptors all come from a donor at least 40 years old with multiple myeloma. Both conserved end residues are part of each CDR3. A D gene is named only where the DNA matches it firmly. The size field is filled for only some rows; it gives once, few, many or a size class.

j_call v_call d_call clone_size cdr3_aa cdr3_nt
TRBJ1-6 TRBV29-1 - many CSVRAFANSPLHF TGCAGCGTTCGGGCTTTCGCTAATTCACCCCTCCACTTT
TRBJ1-6 TRBV20-1 - many CSAGLSSPLHF TGCAGTGCAGGGTTGAGCTCACCCCTCCACTTT
TRBJ2-3 TRBV6-1 - many CASSKTGPEDTQYF TGTGCCAGCAGTAAAACAGGCCCAGAGGATACGCAGTATTTT
TRBJ2-2 TRBV2 - few CASSESSVSGNTGELFF TGTGCCAGCAGTGAGTCATCGGTTTCGGGGAACACCGGGGAGCTGTTTTTT
TRBJ2-5 TRBV2 TRBD1 many CASSGDRAGGQETQYF TGTGCCAGCAGTGGGGACAGGGCCGGAGGCCAAGAGACCCAGTACTTC
TRBJ2-2 TRBV6-5 - many CASSPSRRYTGELFF TGTGCCAGCAGTCCCTCAAGACGGTACACCGGGGAGCTGTTTTTT
TRBJ2-1 TRBV6-6 - many CASSYGESEQFF TGTGCCAGCAGTTACGGAGAGTCTGAGCAGTTCTTC
TRBJ2-3 TRBV5-1 - many CASSLSDSTDTQYF TGTGCCAGCAGCCTCTCGGACAGCACAGATACGCAGTATTTT
TRBJ2-1 TRBV30 - many CAWSSNYNEQFF TGTGCCTGGAGCTCCAACTACAATGAGCAGTTCTTC
TRBJ2-3 TRBV7-6 - many CASSLVDPRDTQYF TGTGCCAGCAGCTTAGTGGATCCGAGAGATACGCAGTATTTT
TRBJ1-5 TRBV23-1 - few CASSQLGRFSNQPQHF TGCGCCAGCAGTCAGCTCGGACGGTTTAGCAATCAGCCCCAGCATTTT
TRBJ2-5 TRBV20-1 TRBD2 many CSARLAGVRETQYF TGCAGTGCTAGGCTAGCGGGAGTCAGAGAGACCCAGTACTTC
TRBJ2-3 TRBV6-5 - many CASSYRGGDTQYF TGTGCCAGCAGTTACAGGGGAGGAGATACGCAGTATTTT
TRBJ2-2 TRBV12-3/TRBV12-4 - many CASIQTVDVRTGELFF TGTGCCAGCATCCAGACAGTTGATGTGCGCACCGGGGAGCTGTTTTTT
TRBJ1-1 TRBV7-9 - many CASSYFKGEGTEAFF TGTGCCAGCAGCTACTTTAAGGGAGAAGGCACTGAAGCTTTCTTT
TRBJ2-3 TRBV7-7 TRBD1 many CASSLGGRDTQYF TGTGCTAGCAGCTTAGGGGGCAGGGATACGCAGTATTTT
TRBJ2-1 TRBV19 - many CASSITRYEQFF TGTGCCAGTAGTATAACCAGGTATGAGCAGTTCTTC
TRBJ1-4 TRBV5-4 - many CASSLRREIGDEKLFF TGTGCCAGCAGCTTACGCCGGGAGATTGGGGATGAAAAACTGTTTTTT
TRBJ1-1 TRBV7-8 TRBD1 many CASSMDRGRGDTEAFF TGTGCCAGCAGCATGGACAGGGGGCGCGGGGACACTGAAGCTTTCTTT
TRBJ2-5 TRBV11-2 - many CASSPNPGVGETQYF TGTGCCAGCAGCCCGAATCCGGGGGTCGGAGAGACCCAGTACTTC
TRBJ1-4 TRBV12-3/TRBV12-4 TRBD1 many CASSPDRGLNEKLFF TGTGCCAGCAGCCCTGACAGGGGCCTTAATGAAAAACTGTTTTTT
TRBJ2-3 TRBV30 TRBD2 once CAWVGLAGATDTQYF TGTGCCTGGGTAGGACTAGCGGGAGCTACAGATACGCAGTATTTT
TRBJ2-5 TRBV29-1 - few CSTRSRRVQETQYF TGCAGCACCAGATCCCGCAGGGTGCAAGAGACCCAGTACTTC
TRBJ2-1 TRBV11-2 - many CASSRTGQGNEQFF TGTGCCAGCAGCCGTACGGGCCAGGGAAATGAGCAGTTCTTC
TRBJ1-2 TRBV28 - many CASCNWGDYGYTF TGTGCCAGCTGCAATTGGGGAGACTATGGCTACACCTTC
TRBJ1-1 TRBV4-1 TRBD1 many CASSHHRGQNTEAFF TGCGCCAGCAGCCACCACAGGGGCCAGAACACTGAAGCTTTCTTT
TRBJ1-4 TRBV18 TRBD1 few CASSPAGGFEKLFF TGTGCCAGCTCACCGGCAGGGGGTTTTGAAAAACTGTTTTTT
TRBJ1-2 TRBV9 - many CASSPSGAGTNYGYTF TGTGCCAGCAGCCCATCAGGGGCAGGGACTAACTATGGCTACACCTTC
TRBJ2-2 TRBV10-3 TRBD1 - CATGQGETRRELFF TGTGCCACTGGACAGGGGGAAACCCGGAGGGAGCTGTTTTTT
TRBJ1-4 TRBV5-5 - many CASSLGTSTNEKLFF TGTGCCAGCAGCTTAGGGACTTCAACTAATGAAAAACTGTTTTTT
TRBJ2-3 TRBV20-1 - few CSASSLATDTQYF TGCAGTGCTAGTTCTCTAGCCACAGATACGCAGTATTTT
TRBJ2-7 TRBV6-1 - many CASSEAQDEQYF TGTGCCAGCAGTGAAGCGCAAGACGAGCAGTACTTC
TRBJ1-2 TRBV30 - few CAWSFQGNQYGYTF TGTGCCTGGAGTTTCCAGGGGAATCAATATGGCTACACCTTC
TRBJ1-5 TRBV18 - - CASSPLPSESNQPQHF TGTGCCAGCTCACCACTTCCGTCGGAAAGCAATCAGCCCCAGCATTTT
TRBJ2-2 TRBV15 - - CATSRVRGTGELFF TGTGCCACCAGCAGAGTTCGTGGCACCGGGGAGCTGTTTTTT
TRBJ2-3 TRBV5-1 TRBD2 many CASSLTSETQYF TGTGCCAGCAGCTTGACTAGCGAGACGCAGTATTTT
TRBJ1-5 TRBV2 TRBD1 many CASGTGGNQPQHF TGTGCCAGTGGGACAGGGGGTAATCAGCCCCAGCATTTT
TRBJ2-1 TRBV6-5 TRBD2 many CASSLYSSGGVYEQFF TGTGCCAGCAGTCTCTACTCCAGCGGGGGGGTCTATGAGCAGTTCTTC
TRBJ2-1 TRBV9 - many CASSVGEGGGHNEQFF TGTGCCAGCAGCGTAGGCGAGGGAGGTGGGCACAATGAGCAGTTCTTC
TRBJ1-3 TRBV7-2 - many CASSSPGGNTIYF TGTGCCAGCAGCAGCCCCGGCGGAAACACCATATATTTT
TRBJ1-5 TRBV7-8 TRBD1 many CASSSGTGGGQPQHF TGTGCCAGCAGCTCAGGGACAGGGGGCGGTCAGCCCCAGCATTTT
TRBJ2-2 TRBV12-3/TRBV12-4 - many CASSRGQSNTGELFF TGTGCCAGCAGTCGAGGGCAGTCGAACACCGGGGAGCTGTTTTTT
TRBJ1-5 TRBV19 - - CASTQRVGGKWPQHF TGTGCCAGTACCCAACGCGTCGGAGGGAAATGGCCCCAGCATTTT
TRBJ1-1 TRBV5-1 - many CASSLDRNGFGEAFF TGCGCCAGCAGCTTGGACAGGAACGGGTTCGGTGAGGCTTTCTTT
TRBJ2-1 TRBV5-1 - many CATYDGGTGNEQFF TGCGCCACCTATGACGGGGGAACCGGCAATGAGCAGTTCTTC
TRBJ1-5 TRBV19 - - CASTPDGQNNQPQHF TGCGCCAGTACCCCAGACGGACAGAATAATCAGCCCCAGCATTTT
TRBJ2-7 TRBV3-1 - many CASSHHGTGSYEQYF TGTGCCAGCAGCCATCATGGCACAGGGTCCTACGAGCAGTACTTC
TRBJ2-4 TRBV5-1 - many CASSAPDSDDIAKNIQYF TGCGCCAGCAGCGCACCCGACAGTGATGATATAGCCAAAAACATTCAGTACTTC
TRBJ2-5 TRBV29-1 - many CSVLGQETQYF TGCAGCGTACTAGGGCAAGAGACCCAGTACTTC
TRBJ1-1 TRBV28 - many CASSLLQELNTEAFF TGTGCCAGCAGTTTATTGCAGGAGTTGAACACTGAAGCTTTCTTT
TRBJ2-2 TRBV4-2 TRBD2 - CASSQFLAGYAGELFF TGTGCCAGCAGCCAGTTCTTAGCGGGATACGCCGGGGAGCTGTTTTTT
TRBJ2-1 TRBV10-3 TRBD2 many CAISAKLAGVTNEQFF TGTGCCATCAGTGCGAAACTAGCGGGAGTAACCAATGAGCAGTTCTTC
TRBJ2-3 TRBV5-1 TRBD1 many CASSLGDRDDTQYF TGCGCCAGCAGCTTGGGGGACAGGGACGATACGCAGTATTTT
TRBJ2-2 TRBV7-9 - many CASTPPATTNTGELFF TGTGCCAGCACACCCCCTGCGACAACGAACACCGGGGAGCTGTTTTTT